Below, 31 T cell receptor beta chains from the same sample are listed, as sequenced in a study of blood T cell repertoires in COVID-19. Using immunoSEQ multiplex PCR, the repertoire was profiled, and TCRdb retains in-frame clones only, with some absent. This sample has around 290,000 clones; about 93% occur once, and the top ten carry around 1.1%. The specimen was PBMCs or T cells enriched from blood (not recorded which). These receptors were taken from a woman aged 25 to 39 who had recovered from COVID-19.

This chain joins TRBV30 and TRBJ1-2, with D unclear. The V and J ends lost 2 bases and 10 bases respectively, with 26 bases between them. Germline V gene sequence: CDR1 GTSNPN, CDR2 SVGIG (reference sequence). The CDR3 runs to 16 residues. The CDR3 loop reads CAWSNRGNIALVVYTF. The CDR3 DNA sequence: TGTGCCTGGAGTAACCGGGGAAATATTGCTTTGGTAGTCTACACCTTC.

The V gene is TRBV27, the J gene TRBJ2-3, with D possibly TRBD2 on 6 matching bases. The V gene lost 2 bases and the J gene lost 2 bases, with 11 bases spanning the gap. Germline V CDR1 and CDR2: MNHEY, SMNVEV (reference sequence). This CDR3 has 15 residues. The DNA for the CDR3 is TGTGCCAGCAGTTTACTCGCGGGGTACACAGATACGCAGTATTTT. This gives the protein CASSLLAGYTDTQYF.

The CDR3 DNA reads as TGTGCCAGCAGTTTAGGACAGCCGTCCTACACCTTC. It translates to CASSLGQPSYTF. The J gene is TRBJ1-2, the V gene TRBV28, with a possible D match to TRBD1 (6 bases). This CDR3 spans 12 amino acids. Germline V gene sequence: CDR1 MDHEN, CDR2 SYDVKM. The V and J ends lost 2 bases and 10 bases respectively, with 11 bases between them.

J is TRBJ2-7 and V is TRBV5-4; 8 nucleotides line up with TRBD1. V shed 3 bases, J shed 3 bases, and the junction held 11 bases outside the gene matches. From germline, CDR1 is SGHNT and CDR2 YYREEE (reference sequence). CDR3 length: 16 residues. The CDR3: CASSSGSGGTGYEQYF. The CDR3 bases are TGTGCCAGCAGCTCGGGGTCCGGCGGGACAGGCTACGAGCAGTACTTC.

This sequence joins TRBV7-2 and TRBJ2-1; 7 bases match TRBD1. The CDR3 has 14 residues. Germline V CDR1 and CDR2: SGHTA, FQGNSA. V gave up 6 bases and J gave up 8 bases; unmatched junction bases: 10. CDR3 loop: CASSKTGIQDEQFF. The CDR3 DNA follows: TGTGCCAGCAGTAAGACAGGGATACAGGATGAGCAGTTCTTC. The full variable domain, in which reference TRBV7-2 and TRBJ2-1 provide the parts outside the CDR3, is GAGVSQSPSNKVTEKGKDVELRCDPISGHTALYWYRQSLGQGLEFLIYFQGNSAPDKSGLPSDRFSAERTGGSVSTLTIQRTQQEDSAVYLCASSKTGIQDEQFFGPGTRLTVL.

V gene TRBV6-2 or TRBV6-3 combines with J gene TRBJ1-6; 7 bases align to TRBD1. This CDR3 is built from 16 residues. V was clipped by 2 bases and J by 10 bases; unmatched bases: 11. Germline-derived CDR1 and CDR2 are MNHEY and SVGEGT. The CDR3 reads CASSYATGKGSSPLHF. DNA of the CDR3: TGTGCCAGCAGTTACGCGACAGGGAAAGGAAGCTCACCCCTCCACTTT.

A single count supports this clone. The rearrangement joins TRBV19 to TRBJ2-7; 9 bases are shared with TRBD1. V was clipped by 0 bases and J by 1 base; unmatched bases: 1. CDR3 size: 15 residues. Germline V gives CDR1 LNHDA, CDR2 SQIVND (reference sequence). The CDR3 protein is CASSIDGTGSYEQYF. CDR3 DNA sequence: TGTGCCAGTAGTATAGACGGGACAGGGTCCTACGAGCAGTACTTC.

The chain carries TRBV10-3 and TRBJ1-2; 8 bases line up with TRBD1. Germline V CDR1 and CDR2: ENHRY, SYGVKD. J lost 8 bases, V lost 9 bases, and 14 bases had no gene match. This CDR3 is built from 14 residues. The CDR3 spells CAIREAGGAKGYTF. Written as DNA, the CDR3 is TGTGCCATTAGAGAGGCAGGGGGCGCAAAGGGCTACACCTTC.

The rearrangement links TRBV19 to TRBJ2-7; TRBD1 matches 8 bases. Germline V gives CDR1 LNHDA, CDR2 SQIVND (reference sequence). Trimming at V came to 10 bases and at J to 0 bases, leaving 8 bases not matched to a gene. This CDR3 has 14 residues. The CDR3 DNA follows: TGTGCCACCTGTCCAGGGACAGGCTCCTACGAGCAGTACTTC. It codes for CATCPGTGSYEQYF.

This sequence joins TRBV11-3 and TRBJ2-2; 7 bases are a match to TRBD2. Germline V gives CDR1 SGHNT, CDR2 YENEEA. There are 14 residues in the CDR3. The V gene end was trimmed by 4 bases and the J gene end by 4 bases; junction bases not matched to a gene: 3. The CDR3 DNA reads TGTGCCAGCAGCTGGGGGGGTACCACCGGGGAGCTGTTTTTT. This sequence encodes CASSWGGTTGELFF.

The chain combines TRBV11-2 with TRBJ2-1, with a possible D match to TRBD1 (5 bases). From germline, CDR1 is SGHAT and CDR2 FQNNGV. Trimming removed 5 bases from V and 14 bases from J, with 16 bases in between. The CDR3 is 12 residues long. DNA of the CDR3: TGTGCCAGCAGCCCCGACAGAAAGGGGAAGTTCTTC. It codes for CASSPDRKGKFF. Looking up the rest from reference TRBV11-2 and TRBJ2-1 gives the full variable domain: EAGVAQSPRYKIIEKRQSVAFWCNPISGHATLYWYQQILGQGPKLLIQFQNNGVVDDSQLPKDRFSAERLKGVDSTLKIQPAKLEDSAVYLCASSPDRKGKFFGPGTRLTVL.

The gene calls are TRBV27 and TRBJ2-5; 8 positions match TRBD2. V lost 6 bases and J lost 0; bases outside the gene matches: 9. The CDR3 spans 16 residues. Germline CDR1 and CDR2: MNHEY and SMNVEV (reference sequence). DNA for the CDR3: TGTGCCAGCAGAACTTTGGCTAGCGGGTACCAAGAGACCCAGTACTTC. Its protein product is CASRTLASGYQETQYF.

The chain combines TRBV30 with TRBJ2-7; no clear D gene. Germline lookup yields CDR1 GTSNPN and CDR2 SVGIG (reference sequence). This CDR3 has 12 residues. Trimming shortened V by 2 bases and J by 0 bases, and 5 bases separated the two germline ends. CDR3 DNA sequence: TGTGCCTGGAGTAGGAGCTCCTACGAGCAGTACTTC. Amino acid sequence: CAWSRSSYEQYF.

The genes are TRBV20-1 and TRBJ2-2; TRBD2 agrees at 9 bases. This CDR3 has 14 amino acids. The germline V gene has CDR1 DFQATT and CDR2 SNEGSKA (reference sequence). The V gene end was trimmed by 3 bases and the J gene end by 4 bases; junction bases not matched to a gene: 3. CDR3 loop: CSASKAGGTGELFF. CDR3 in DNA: TGCAGTGCTAGTAAAGCGGGAGGCACCGGGGAGCTGTTTTTT.

The CDR3 region is CSASSSGHPNTEAFF. Written as DNA, the CDR3 is TGCAGTGCTAGTTCCTCGGGACACCCGAACACTGAAGCTTTCTTT. The chain joins TRBV20-1 to TRBJ1-1, with a tentative D call TRBD1 (6 bases). Trimming took 3 bases from V and 1 from J, leaving 15 bases between them. The CDR3 has 15 amino acids. The V gene's germline CDR1 is DFQATT and CDR2 SNEGSKA (reference sequence).

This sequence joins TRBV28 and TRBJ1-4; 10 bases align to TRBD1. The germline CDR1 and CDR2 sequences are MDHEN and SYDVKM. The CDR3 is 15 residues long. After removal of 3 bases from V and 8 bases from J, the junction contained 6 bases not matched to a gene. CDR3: CASSFSGQGYEKLFF. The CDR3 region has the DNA TGTGCCAGCAGTTTCTCGGGACAGGGGTACGAAAAACTGTTTTTT.

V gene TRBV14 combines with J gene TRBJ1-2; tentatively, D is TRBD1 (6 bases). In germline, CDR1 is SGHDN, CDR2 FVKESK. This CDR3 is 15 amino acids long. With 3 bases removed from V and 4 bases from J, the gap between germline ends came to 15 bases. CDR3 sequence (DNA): TGTGCCAGCAGCCATACCGATGGGGGGGCCTATGGCTACACCTTC. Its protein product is CASSHTDGGAYGYTF.

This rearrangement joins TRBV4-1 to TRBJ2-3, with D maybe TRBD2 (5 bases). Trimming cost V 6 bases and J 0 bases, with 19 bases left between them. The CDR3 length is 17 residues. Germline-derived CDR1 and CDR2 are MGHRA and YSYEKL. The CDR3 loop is CASRDRHSAISTDTQYF. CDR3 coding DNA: TGCGCCAGCAGGGACCGTCATAGCGCTATAAGCACAGATACGCAGTATTTT.

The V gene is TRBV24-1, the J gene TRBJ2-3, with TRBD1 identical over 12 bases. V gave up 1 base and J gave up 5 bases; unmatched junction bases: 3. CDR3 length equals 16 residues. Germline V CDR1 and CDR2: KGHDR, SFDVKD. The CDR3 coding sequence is TGTGCCACCAGTGATTTTGGGACAGGGGGCGTAGATACGCAGTATTTT. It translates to CATSDFGTGGVDTQYF.

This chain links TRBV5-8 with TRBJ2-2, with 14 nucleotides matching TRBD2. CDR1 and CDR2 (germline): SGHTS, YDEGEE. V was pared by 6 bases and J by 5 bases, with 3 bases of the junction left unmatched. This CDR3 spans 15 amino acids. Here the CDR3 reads CASTRTSGRTGELFF. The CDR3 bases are TGTGCCAGCACCCGGACTAGCGGGAGGACCGGGGAGCTGTTTTTT.

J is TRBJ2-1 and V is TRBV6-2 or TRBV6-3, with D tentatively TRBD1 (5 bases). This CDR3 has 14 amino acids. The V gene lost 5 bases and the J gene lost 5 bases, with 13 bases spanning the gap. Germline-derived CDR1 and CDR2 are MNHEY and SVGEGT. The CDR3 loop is CASSSTPGNNEQFF. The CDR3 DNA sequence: TGTGCCAGCAGTAGCACCCCAGGGAACAATGAGCAGTTCTTC.

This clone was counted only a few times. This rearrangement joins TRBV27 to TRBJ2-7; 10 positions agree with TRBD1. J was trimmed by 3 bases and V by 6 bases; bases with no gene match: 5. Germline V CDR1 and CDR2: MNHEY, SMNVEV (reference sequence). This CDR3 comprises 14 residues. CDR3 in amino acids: CASRSRDRGYEQYF. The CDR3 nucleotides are TGTGCCAGCAGATCCCGGGACAGGGGCTACGAGCAGTACTTC.

The CDR3 spells CASSLKGLAAYEQYF. In DNA form, the CDR3 reads TGTGCCAGCAGTTTAAAGGGACTAGCGGCCTACGAGCAGTACTTC. V usage is TRBV28 and J usage is TRBJ2-7; 11 positions match TRBD2. Germline CDR1 MDHEN, CDR2 SYDVKM. V dropped 2 bases and J dropped 2; count of bases not matched to a gene: 2. There are 15 residues in the CDR3.

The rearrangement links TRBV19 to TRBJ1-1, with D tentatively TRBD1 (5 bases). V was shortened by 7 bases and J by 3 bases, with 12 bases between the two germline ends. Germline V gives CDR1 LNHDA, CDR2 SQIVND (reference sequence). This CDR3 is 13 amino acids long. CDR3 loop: CASKGRGDTEAFF. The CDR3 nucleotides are TGTGCCAGTAAGGGGAGGGGTGACACTGAAGCTTTCTTT.

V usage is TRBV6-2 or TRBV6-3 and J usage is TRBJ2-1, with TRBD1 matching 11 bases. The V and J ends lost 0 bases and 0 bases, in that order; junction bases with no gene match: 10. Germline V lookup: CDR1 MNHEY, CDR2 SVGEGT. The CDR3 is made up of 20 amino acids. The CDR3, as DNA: TGTGCCAGCAGTTACTCCGGGACAGGGGGAAAAGGGTTCTCCTACAATGAGCAGTTCTTC. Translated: CASSYSGTGGKGFSYNEQFF.

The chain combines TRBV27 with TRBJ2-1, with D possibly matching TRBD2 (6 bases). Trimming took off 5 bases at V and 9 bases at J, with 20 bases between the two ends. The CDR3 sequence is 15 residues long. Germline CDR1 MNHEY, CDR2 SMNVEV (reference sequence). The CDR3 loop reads CASSALNVLAVEQFF. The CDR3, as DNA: TGTGCCAGCAGTGCACTGAACGTACTAGCAGTTGAGCAGTTCTTC.

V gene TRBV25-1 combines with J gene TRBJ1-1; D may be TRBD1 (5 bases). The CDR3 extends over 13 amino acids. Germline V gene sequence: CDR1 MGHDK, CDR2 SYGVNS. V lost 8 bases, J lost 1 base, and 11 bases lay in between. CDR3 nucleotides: TGTGCCAGCGGGGGGACGGCGAACACTGAAGCTTTCTTT. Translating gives CASGGTANTEAFF.

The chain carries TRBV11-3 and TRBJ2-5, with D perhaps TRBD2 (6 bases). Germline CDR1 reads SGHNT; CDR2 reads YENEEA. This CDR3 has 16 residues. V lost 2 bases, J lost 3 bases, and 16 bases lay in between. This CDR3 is CASSLTTGWGEETQYF. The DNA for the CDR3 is TGTGCCAGCAGCTTAACAACGGGGTGGGGGGAAGAGACCCAGTACTTC.

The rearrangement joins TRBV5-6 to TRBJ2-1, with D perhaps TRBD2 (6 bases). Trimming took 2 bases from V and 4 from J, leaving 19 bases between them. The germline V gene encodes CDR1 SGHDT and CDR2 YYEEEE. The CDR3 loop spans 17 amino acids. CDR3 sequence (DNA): TGTGCCAGCAGCTTCGCGTCGGGAGCGGAGTCTTACAATGAGCAGTTCTTC. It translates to CASSFASGAESYNEQFF.

CDR3 in DNA: TGTGCCAGCAGTTACTCTTTCGTACCGGGTACGCAGTATTTT. Its translation is CASSYSFVPGTQYF. The chain is built from TRBV6-5 and TRBJ2-3; D is unresolved. The V gene lost 0 bases and the J gene lost 8 bases, with 12 bases spanning the gap. CDR1 is MNHEY, CDR2 SVGAGI, per germline. This CDR3 spans 14 amino acids.

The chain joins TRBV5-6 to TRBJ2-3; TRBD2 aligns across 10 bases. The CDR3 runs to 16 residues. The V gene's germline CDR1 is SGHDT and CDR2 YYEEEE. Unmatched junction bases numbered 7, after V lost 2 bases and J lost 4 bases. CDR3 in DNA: TGTGCCAGCAGCTTTCCTAGCGGGAGTGCCTCAGATACGCAGTATTTT. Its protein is CASSFPSGSASDTQYF.